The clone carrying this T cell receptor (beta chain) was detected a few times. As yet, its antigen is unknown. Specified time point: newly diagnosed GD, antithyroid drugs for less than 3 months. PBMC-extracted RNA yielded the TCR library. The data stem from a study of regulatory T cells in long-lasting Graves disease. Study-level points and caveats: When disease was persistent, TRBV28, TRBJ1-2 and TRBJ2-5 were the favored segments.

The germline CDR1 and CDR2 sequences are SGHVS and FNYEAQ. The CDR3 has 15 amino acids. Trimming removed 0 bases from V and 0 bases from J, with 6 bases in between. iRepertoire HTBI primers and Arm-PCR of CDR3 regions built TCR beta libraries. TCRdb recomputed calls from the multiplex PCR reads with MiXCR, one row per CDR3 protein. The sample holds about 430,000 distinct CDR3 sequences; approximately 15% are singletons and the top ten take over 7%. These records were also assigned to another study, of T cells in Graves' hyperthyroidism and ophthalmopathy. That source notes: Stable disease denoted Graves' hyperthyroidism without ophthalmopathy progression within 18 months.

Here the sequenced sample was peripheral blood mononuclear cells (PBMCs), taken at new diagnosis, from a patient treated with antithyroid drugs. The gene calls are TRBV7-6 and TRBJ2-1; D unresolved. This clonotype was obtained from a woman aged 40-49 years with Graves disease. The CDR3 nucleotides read TGTGCCAGCAGCTTAGCTCAGAACTCCTACAATGAGCAGTTCTTC. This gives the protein CASSLAQNSYNEQFF.